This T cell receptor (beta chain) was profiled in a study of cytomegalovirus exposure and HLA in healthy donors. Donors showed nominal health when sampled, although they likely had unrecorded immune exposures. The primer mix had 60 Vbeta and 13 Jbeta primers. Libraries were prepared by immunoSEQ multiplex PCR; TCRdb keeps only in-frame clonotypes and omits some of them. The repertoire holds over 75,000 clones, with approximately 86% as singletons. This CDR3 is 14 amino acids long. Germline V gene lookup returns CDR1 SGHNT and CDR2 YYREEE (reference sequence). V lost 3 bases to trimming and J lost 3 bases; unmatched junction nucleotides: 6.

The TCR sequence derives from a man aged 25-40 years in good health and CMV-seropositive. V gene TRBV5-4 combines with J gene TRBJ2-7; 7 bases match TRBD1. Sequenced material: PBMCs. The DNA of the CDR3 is TGTGCCAGCAGCTCCGGGACAGAGGGCTACGAGCAGTACTTC. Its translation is CASSSGTEGYEQYF.